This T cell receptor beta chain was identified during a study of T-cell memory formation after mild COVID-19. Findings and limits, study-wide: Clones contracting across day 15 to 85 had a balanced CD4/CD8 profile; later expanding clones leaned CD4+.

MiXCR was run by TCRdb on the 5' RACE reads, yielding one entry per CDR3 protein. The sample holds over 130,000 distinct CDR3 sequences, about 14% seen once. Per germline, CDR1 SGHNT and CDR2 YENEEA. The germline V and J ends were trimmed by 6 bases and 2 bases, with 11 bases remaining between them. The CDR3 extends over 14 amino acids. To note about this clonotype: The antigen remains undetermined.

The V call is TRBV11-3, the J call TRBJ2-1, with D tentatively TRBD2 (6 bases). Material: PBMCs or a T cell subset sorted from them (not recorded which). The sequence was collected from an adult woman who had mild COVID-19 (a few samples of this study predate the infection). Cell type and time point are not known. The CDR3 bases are TGTGCCAGCAGGCGGGACGGAGCCTACAATGAGCAGTTCTTC. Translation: CASRRDGAYNEQFF.